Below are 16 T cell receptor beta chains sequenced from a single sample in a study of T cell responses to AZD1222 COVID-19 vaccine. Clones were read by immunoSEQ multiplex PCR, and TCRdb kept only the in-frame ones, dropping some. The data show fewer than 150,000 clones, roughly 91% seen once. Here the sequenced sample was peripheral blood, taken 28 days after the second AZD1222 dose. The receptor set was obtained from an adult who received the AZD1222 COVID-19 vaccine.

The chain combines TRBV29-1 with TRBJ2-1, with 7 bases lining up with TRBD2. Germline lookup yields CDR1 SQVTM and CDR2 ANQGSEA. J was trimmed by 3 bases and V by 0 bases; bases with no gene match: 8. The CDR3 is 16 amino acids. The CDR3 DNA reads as TGCAGCGTTGAAGATCAAGACGGGGGGAACTACAATGAGCAGTTCTTC. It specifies CSVEDQDGGNYNEQFF.

The chain's CDR3 is CASSWTGSSYEQYF. In DNA, the CDR3 is TGCGCCAGCAGCTGGACAGGGAGCTCCTACGAGCAGTACTTC. The chain links TRBV5-1 to TRBJ2-7; TRBD1 aligns across 8 bases. The germline V gene has CDR1 SGHRS and CDR2 YFSETQ. V shed 3 bases and J 0 bases; nucleotides not matched to a gene: 2. The CDR3 is made up of 14 amino acids. Full variable domain (outside the CDR3, taken from reference TRBV5-1 and TRBJ2-7): KAGVTQTPRYLIKTRGQQVTLSCSPISGHRSVSWYQQTPGQGLQFLFEYFSETQRNKGNFPGRFSGRQFSNSRSEMNVSTLELGDSALYLCASSWTGSSYEQYFGPGTRLTVT.

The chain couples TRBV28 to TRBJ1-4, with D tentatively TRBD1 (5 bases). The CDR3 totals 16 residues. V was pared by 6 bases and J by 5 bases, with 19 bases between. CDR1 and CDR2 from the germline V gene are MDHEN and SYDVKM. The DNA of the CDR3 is TGTGCCAGCAGCTTAAGCACCGGGACGGCGAATGAAAAACTGTTTTTT. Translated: CASSLSTGTANEKLFF.

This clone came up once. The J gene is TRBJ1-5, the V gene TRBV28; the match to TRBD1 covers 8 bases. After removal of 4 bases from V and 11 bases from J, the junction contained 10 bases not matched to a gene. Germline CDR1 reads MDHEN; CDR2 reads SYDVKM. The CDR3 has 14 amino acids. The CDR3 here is CASSSGGLELAQHF. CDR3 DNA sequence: TGTGCCAGCAGTTCAGGGGGCCTCGAGTTAGCCCAGCATTTT.

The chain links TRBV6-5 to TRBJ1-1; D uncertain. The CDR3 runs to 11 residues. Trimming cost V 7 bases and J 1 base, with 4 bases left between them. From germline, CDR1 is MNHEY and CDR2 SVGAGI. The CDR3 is CASTENTEAFF. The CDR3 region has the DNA TGTGCCAGCACCGAGAACACTGAAGCTTTCTTT.

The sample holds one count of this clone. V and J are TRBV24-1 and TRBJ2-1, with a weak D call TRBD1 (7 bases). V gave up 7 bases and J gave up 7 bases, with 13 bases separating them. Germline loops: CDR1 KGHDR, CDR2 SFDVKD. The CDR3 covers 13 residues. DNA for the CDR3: TGTGCCACCAGGCAGGGGGGCTCTAATGAGCAGTTCTTC. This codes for CATRQGGSNEQFF.

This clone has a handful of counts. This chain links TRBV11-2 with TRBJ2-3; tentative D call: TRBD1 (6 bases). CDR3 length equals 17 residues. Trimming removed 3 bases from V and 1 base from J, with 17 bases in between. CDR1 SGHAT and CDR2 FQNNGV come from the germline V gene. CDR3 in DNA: TGTGCCAGCAGCTTGGGGGCCTTGGTGGGCGGCACAGATACGCAGTATTTT. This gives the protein CASSLGALVGGTDTQYF.

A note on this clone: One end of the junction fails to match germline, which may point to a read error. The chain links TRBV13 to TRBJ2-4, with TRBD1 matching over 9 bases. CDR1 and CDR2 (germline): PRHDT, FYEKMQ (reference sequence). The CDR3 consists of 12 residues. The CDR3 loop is CASSLGPGTGLF. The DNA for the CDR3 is TGTGCCAGCAGCTTAGGTCCCGGGACAGGGTTATTC.

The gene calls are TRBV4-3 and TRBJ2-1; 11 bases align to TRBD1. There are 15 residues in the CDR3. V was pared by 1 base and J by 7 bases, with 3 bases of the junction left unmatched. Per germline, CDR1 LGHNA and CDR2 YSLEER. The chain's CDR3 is CASSQADRGLNEQFF. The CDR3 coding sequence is TGCGCCAGCAGCCAAGCGGACAGGGGGCTGAATGAGCAGTTCTTC.

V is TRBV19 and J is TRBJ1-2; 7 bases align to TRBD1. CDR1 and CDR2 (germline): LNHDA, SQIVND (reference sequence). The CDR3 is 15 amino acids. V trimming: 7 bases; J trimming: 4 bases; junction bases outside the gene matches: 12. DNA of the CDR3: TGTGCCAGTATCGGCGATGACAGGGTGAGCTATGGCTACACCTTC. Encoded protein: CASIGDDRVSYGYTF.

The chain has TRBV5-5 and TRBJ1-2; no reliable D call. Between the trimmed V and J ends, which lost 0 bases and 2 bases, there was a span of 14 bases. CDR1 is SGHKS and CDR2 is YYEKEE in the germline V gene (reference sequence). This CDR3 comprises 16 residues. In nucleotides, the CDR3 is TGTGCCAGCAGCTTGGTAGGGTCTTTTGCGAACTATGGCTACACCTTC. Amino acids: CASSLVGSFANYGYTF.

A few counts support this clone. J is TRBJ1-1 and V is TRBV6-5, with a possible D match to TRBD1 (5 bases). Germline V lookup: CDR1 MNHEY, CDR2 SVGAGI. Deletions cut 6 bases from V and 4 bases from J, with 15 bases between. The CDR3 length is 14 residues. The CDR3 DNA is TGTGCCAGCAGATGGGACGAAGACGTCACTGAAGCTTTCTTT. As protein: CASRWDEDVTEAFF.

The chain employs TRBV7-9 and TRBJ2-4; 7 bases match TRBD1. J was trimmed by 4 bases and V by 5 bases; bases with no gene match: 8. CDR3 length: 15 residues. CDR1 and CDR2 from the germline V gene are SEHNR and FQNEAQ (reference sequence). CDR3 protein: CASSRIGTEKNIQYF. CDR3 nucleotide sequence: TGTGCCAGCAGCAGAATTGGGACAGAAAAAAACATTCAGTACTTC.

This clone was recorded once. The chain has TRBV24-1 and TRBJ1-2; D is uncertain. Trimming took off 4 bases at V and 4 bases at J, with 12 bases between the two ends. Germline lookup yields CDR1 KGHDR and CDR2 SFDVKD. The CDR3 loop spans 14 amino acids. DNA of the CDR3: TGTGCCACCAGTGACGGAGCTAGGCCCTATGGCTACACCTTC. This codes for CATSDGARPYGYTF.

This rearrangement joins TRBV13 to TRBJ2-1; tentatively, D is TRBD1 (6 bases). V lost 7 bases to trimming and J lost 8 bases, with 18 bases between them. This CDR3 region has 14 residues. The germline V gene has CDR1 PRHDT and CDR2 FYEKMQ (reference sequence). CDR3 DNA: TGTGCCAGCATGGAATTGGAGAGGGGGTATGAGCAGTTCTTC. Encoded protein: CASMELERGYEQFF.

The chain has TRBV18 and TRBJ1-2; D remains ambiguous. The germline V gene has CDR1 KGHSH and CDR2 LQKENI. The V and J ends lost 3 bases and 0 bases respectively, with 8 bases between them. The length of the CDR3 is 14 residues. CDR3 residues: CASSPPTTNYGYTF. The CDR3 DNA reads TGTGCCAGCTCACCGCCAACTACTAACTATGGCTACACCTTC. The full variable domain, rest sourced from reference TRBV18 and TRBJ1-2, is NAGVMQNPRHLVRRRGQEARLRCSPMKGHSHVYWYRQLPEEGLKFMVYLQKENIIDESGMPKERFSAEFPKEGPSILRIQQVVRGDSAAYFCASSPPTTNYGYTFGSGTRLTVV.